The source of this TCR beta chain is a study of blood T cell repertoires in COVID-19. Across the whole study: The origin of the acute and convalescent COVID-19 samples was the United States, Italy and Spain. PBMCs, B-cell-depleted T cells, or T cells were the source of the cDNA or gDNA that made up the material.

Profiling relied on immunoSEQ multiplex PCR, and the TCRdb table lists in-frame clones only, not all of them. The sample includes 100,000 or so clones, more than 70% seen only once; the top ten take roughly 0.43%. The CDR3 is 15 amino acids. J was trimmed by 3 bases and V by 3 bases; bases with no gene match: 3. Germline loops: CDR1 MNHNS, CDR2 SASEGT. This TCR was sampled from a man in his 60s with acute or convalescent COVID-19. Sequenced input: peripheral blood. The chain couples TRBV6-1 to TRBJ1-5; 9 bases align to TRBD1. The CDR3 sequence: CASSDRDRDNQPQHF. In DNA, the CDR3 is TGTGCCAGCAGTGACCGGGACAGGGACAATCAGCCCCAGCATTTT.